This is a list of T cell receptor beta chains from one sample in a study of blood T cell repertoires in COVID-19. Clones were sequenced by immunoSEQ multiplex PCR, and TCRdb holds only the in-frame ones, with some missing. The repertoire consists of just under 350,000 clones, with over 70% occurring once and the leading ten covering 2.5% to 3%. The sequencing input was peripheral blood. The origin of the receptors is a man aged 30-40 years with active or convalescent COVID-19. Both conserved end residues are part of each CDR3. Fields, in order: CDR3 protein, V gene, J gene.

CSVSENGLAGNEQFF	TRBV29-1	TRBJ2-1
CASSFSGSRPEAFF	TRBV2	TRBJ1-1
CASRGAPNTEAFF	TRBV28	TRBJ1-1
CASSRGETDTQYF	TRBV11-3	TRBJ2-3
CASSSRTGSLLYGYTF	TRBV7-9	TRBJ1-2
CASSPGRGAYNSPLHF	TRBV5-6	TRBJ1-6
CASSEEPLSYEQYF	TRBV6-1	TRBJ2-7
CASSFGAASSGANVLTF	TRBV5-1	TRBJ2-6
CATSRTGTTEAFF	TRBV24-1	TRBJ1-1
CASSPTGVNEKLFF	TRBV18	TRBJ1-4
CASSIVRTGNQPQHF	TRBV19	TRBJ1-5
CASSQEVEGATGQYF	TRBV4-2	TRBJ2-7
CASSHRGYVDGYTF	TRBV11-2	TRBJ1-2
CASSHLWASGKKLFF	TRBV4-1	TRBJ1-4
CASSSGRGTAGELFF	TRBV7-6	TRBJ2-2
CASSLDVARGSTEAFF	TRBV11-2	TRBJ1-1
CASSPSPDRGYEQYF	TRBV7-2	TRBJ2-7
CASNPGPSLAGQETQYF	TRBV6-2/TRBV6-3	TRBJ2-5
CASSPAGGTGGEEQYF	TRBV18	TRBJ2-7
CASSLELQETQYF	TRBV7-2	TRBJ2-5
CAAESNYGYTF	TRBV7-9	TRBJ1-2
CASSLNSNQPQHF	TRBV6-6	TRBJ1-5
CASSYVGDREQYF	TRBV6-5	TRBJ2-7
CAWSPGTSGADTQYF	TRBV30	TRBJ2-3
CASSGQPLNTEAFF	TRBV2	TRBJ1-1
CASSVQGRTNEKLFF	TRBV9	TRBJ1-4
CASSFRLAGLNEQFF	TRBV27	TRBJ2-1
CASSMELSTSREQFF	TRBV4-3	TRBJ2-1
CASSSGLAGATQETQYF	TRBV5-1	TRBJ2-5
CASAGYANTGELFF	TRBV6-4	TRBJ2-2
CASNQDTWYGYTF	TRBV6-5	TRBJ1-2
CASRPRSGEQFF	TRBV7-6	TRBJ2-1
CASSVGPSTDTQYF	TRBV9	TRBJ2-3
CASSSTSGDYNEQFF	TRBV27	TRBJ2-1
CASSELGGMGVEEKLFF	TRBV6-1	TRBJ1-4
CASSRGQAAYPSGANVLTF	TRBV4-3	TRBJ2-6
CASGGQFYGYTF	TRBV3-1/TRBV3-2	TRBJ1-2
CSAGQGAYNEQFF	TRBV29-1	TRBJ2-1
CASSYRDEQYF	TRBV18	TRBJ2-7
CASSSRGQYGYTF	TRBV19	TRBJ1-2
CASSSGLAGARTDTQYF	TRBV7-2	TRBJ2-3